The 2 T cell receptor beta chains reported below all come from one sample, sequenced in a study of blood T cell repertoires in COVID-19. Libraries were prepared by immunoSEQ multiplex PCR; TCRdb keeps only in-frame clonotypes and omits some of them. The data contain about 150,000 clones, approximately 86% of them seen just once; the ten biggest clones take up around 6.2%. The sequenced sample was PBMCs or T cells enriched from blood (not recorded which). The receptors originated from a woman between 35 and 50 years old who had recovered from COVID-19.

The J gene is TRBJ1-2, the V gene TRBV27, with unresolved D. The length of the CDR3 is 15 residues. With 1 base removed from V and 4 bases from J, the gap between germline ends came to 13 bases. Germline CDR1 MNHEY, CDR2 SMNVEV (reference sequence). CDR3 region: CASSLFPGDIYGYTF. For the CDR3, the DNA is TGTGCCAGCAGTTTATTCCCAGGCGATATCTATGGCTACACCTTC.

The rearrangement links TRBV15 to TRBJ1-1; 7 positions agree with TRBD1. J lost 6 bases, V lost 4 bases, and 8 bases had no gene match. The CDR3 spans 14 residues. Looked up from germline, CDR1 is LNHNV and CDR2 is YYDKDF (reference sequence). CDR3 sequence: CATSTNRGIPEAFF. The CDR3 nucleotides read TGTGCCACCAGCACAAACAGGGGCATACCTGAAGCTTTCTTT.